The rows below give T cell receptor beta chains drawn from one sample of a study of immune evolution from preneoplasia to lung adenocarcinoma. Libraries were prepared by immunoSEQ multiplex PCR; TCRdb keeps only in-frame clonotypes and omits some of them. There are around 40,000 clones in the sample; less than 85% occur only once, and around 5.1% lies in the top ten. The material sequenced was FFPE invasive lung adenocarcinoma tissue. The receptor set was obtained from a person aged 60 to 70 with lung adenocarcinoma. Both conserved end residues are part of each CDR3. A D gene is named only where the DNA matches it firmly. Size tells how often a clone was seen (once, few, many) or the class of an expanded clone, and some rows leave it out.

V	D	J	size	DNA	CDR3
TRBV21-1	.	TRBJ2-5	.	TGTGCCAGCAGCACCTTCAAACTAGCGGGAGGGCAAGAGACCCAGTACTTC	CASSTFKLAGGQETQYF
TRBV6-1	.	TRBJ1-2	.	TGTGCCAGCAGATTACAGGCGGACTATGGCTACACCTTC	CASRLQADYGYTF
TRBV5-1	TRBD2	TRBJ2-1	.	TGCGCCAGCAGCGTGACTAGCGGGAGCGTGAATGAGCAGTTCTTC	CASSVTSGSVNEQFF
TRBV7-2	.	TRBJ2-7	.	TGTGCCAGCAGCTTAGTCGGCGGGATAGCGTCCTACGAGCAGTACTTC	CASSLVGGIASYEQYF
TRBV5-1	.	TRBJ1-4	.	TGCGCCAGCAGCTTGGCCGGGAGTAGGGGCGCGGATGAAAAACTGTTTTTT	CASSLAGSRGADEKLFF
TRBV27	TRBD1	TRBJ1-1	once	TGTGCCAGCAGTCCGCAGACAGGGGTGAACACTGAAGCTTTCTTT	CASSPQTGVNTEAFF
TRBV6-5	.	TRBJ2-6	.	TGTGCCAGCAGTTACTCTGGGTCTGGGGCCAACGTCCTGACTTTC	CASSYSGSGANVLTF
TRBV19	TRBD1	TRBJ2-7	few	TGTGCCAGTAGCTCCGCCGGGACAGGGGCCTACGAGCAGTACTTC	CASSSAGTGAYEQYF
TRBV7-2	.	TRBJ2-1	once	TGTGCCAGCAGTACTTACGGGACCCACAATGAGCAGTTCTTC	CASSTYGTHNEQFF
TRBV4-1	.	TRBJ1-3	.	TGCGCCAGCAGTATAACACGCGGAAACACCATATATTTT	CASSITRGNTIYF
TRBV11-2	.	TRBJ2-3	.	TGTGCCAGCAGCTTCTGGGAAGGGCAGTATTTT	CASSFWEGQYF
TRBV9	.	TRBJ1-4	.	TGTGCCAGCAGCCCGGGGCGGGGTACTAATGAAAAACTGTTTTTT	CASSPGRGTNEKLFF
TRBV19	.	TRBJ2-2	.	TGTGCCAGTAGTATGGACTCCTCCGGGGAGCTGTTTTTT	CASSMDSSGELFF
TRBV6-5	.	TRBJ1-1	once	TGTGCCAGAGAGGTTGGGAACACTGAAGCTTTCTTT	CAREVGNTEAFF
TRBV5-1	.	TRBJ2-1	.	TGCGCCAGCAGCTTGGACGGATCAAGAGGGGAGCAGTTCTTC	CASSLDGSRGEQFF
TRBV5-4	.	TRBJ2-1	.	TGTGCCAGCAGCTTGATTGGCCCCAATGAGCAGTTCTTC	CASSLIGPNEQFF
TRBV4-2	TRBD2	TRBJ2-1	.	TGTGCCAGCAGCCAAAATCTGACTAGCAGTAATGAGCAGTTCTTC	CASSQNLTSSNEQFF
TRBV6-5	.	TRBJ1-2	.	TGTGCCAGCAGTTATCAAGGGTGGGGCTACACCTTC	CASSYQGWGYTF
TRBV28	.	TRBJ2-2	.	TGTGCCAGGCCCCGGGGAGTTCGCACCGGGGAGCTGTTTTTT	CARPRGVRTGELFF
TRBV10-2	TRBD2	TRBJ2-1	.	TGCGCCAGCAAACCGGGACTAGCGGGGGACAATGAGCAGTTCTTC	CASKPGLAGDNEQFF
TRBV2	.	TRBJ2-5	.	TGTGCCAGCAGTGATGGTAGTCAAGAGACCCAGTACTTC	CASSDGSQETQYF
TRBV5-1	TRBD1	TRBJ1-1	.	TGCGCCAGCAGCAGACGGGACAGGGTAGAGTCGGGTGAGGCTTTCTTT	CASSRRDRVESGEAFF
TRBV5-1	.	TRBJ2-1	.	TGCGCCAGCAGCCAACGACAGGATCTCACCAATGAGCAGTTCTTC	CASSQRQDLTNEQFF
TRBV7-2	TRBD1	TRBJ2-2	.	TGTGCCAGCAGCCCCCGGACAGGGGGCTCCGGGGAGCTGTTTTTT	CASSPRTGGSGELFF
TRBV2	.	TRBJ2-7	.	TGTGCCAGCAGTGTACCGGTAGGGTACGAGCAGTACTTC	CASSVPVGYEQYF
TRBV5-4	TRBD1	TRBJ2-2	once	TGTGCCAGCAGCCCCGGACAGGGGGCCACGAACACCGGGGAGCTGTTTTTT	CASSPGQGATNTGELFF
TRBV28	.	TRBJ2-1	.	TGTGCCAGCAGCCTATTAACGGGCAGAAGCTCCTACAATGAGCAGTTCTTC	CASSLLTGRSSYNEQFF
TRBV11-2	TRBD2	TRBJ2-5	.	TGTGCCAGCAGCGCGGGGACTAGCGGGAGTATGGAGACCCAGTACTTC	CASSAGTSGSMETQYF
TRBV27	.	TRBJ1-2	.	TGTGCCAGCAGTTTAAAACCAGGGACTAACTATGGCTACACCTTC	CASSLKPGTNYGYTF
TRBV6-4	TRBD1	TRBJ2-2	.	TGTGCCAGCAGTGAACGGACAGGGAACACCGGGGAGCTGTTTTTT	CASSERTGNTGELFF